Described below is a single T cell receptor (beta chain) sequence and its context. Its target is not known. The length of the CDR3 is 19 residues. Germline values: CDR1 LGHDT, CDR2 YNNKEL (reference sequence). V dropped 9 bases and J dropped 6; count of bases not matched to a gene: 19. The source of the sample is a study of T-cell reconstitution after alpha-beta-depleted transplantation in children. Unique molecular identifiers were incorporated when the TCRbeta library was constructed. TCRdb reanalysed the PCR reads using MiXCR and keeps one entry per CDR3 protein. The repertoire includes almost 500,000 distinct CDR3 sequences, roughly a tenth of them detected once, and roughly 2.1% sits in the top ten. Findings and caveats of the study: Several hundred expanded graft clones reportedly were the source of alpha-beta T cells about two months after transplant. At one year after transplant, newly produced T cells mostly accounted for T-cell counts and diversity.

This TCR was sampled from a child between 2 and 9 years old with inherited bone marrow failure, due to receive a stem cell transplant. This chain links TRBV3-1 with TRBJ2-1, with 14 bases fitting TRBD2. The sequencing here drew on PBMCs, taken before TCRalphabeta/CD19-depleted stem cell transplant. The CDR3 spells CAREGTPRLAGGVANEQFF. CDR3 DNA: TGTGCCAGAGAAGGGACACCGCGACTAGCGGGGGGGGTGGCCAATGAGCAGTTCTTC.